This T cell receptor beta chain was recovered during a study of Graves' ophthalmopathy and Graves' hyperthyroidism. Findings of the study overall: Between ophthalmopathy and stable hyperthyroidism, a 13-signature model drew a separation with nearly 90% sensitivity and about 80% specificity. Ophthalmopathy progression predictions by the model showed about 75% specificity and approximately 71% sensitivity.

Note on this clonotype: Its target is not known.

The junction had 10 bases not matched to a gene; V was cut back by 2 bases and J by 7 bases. The CDR3 totals 15 residues. Per the germline V gene, CDR1 is DFQATT and CDR2 is SNEGSKA (reference sequence). Aged 18 to 65, hyperthyroidism patients had been newly diagnosed, with under 2 months' duration. Amplification of TCR beta CDR3 regions used RNA transcripts. Second-round multiplex PCR followed a first-round RT-PCR using HTBI primers. TCRdb reprocessed the multiplex PCR reads with MiXCR, giving one entry per CDR3 protein. The table has 1 million to 1.3 million distinct CDR3 sequences, less than 45% seen once; the top ten hold approximately 10%.

J is TRBJ2-2 and V is TRBV20-1; 7 nucleotides align to TRBD2. This sequence was found in an adult man with Graves' hyperthyroidism. Sequences were obtained from peripheral blood or thyroid tissue (not recorded which). In DNA, the CDR3 is TGCAGTGCTAGAACTGGCGGGAGCCAGGACGGGGAGCTGTTTTTT. Translation: CSARTGGSQDGELFF.